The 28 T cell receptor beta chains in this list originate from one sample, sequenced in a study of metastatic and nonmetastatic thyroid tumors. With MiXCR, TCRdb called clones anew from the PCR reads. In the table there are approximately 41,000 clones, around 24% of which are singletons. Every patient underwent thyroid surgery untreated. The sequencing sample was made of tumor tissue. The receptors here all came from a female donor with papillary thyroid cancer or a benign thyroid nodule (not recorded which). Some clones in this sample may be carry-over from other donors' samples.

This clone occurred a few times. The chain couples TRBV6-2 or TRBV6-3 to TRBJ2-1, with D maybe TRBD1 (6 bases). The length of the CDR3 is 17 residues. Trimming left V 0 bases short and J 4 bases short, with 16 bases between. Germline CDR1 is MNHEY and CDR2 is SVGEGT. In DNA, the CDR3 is TGTGCCAGCAGTTACTCTTATAATAGAGGGGGATACAATGAGCAGTTCTTC. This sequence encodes CASSYSYNRGGYNEQFF.

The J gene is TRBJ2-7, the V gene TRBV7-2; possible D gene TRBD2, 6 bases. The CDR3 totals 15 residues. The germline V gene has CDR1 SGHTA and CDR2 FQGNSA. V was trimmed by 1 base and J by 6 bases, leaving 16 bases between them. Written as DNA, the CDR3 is TGTGCCAGCAGCTTAGACGCGGGCGGGATGGTCGAGCAGTACTTC. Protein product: CASSLDAGGMVEQYF. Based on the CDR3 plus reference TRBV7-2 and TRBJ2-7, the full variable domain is GAGVSQSPSNKVTEKGKDVELRCDPISGHTALYWYRQSLGQGLEFLIYFQGNSAPDKSGLPSDRFSAERTGGSVSTLTIQRTQQEDSAVYLCASSLDAGGMVEQYFGPGTRLTVT.

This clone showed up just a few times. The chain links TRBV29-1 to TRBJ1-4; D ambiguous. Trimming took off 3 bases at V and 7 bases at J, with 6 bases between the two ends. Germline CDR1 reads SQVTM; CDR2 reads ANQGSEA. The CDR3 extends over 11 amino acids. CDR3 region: CSVDEGEKLFF. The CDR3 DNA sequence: TGCAGCGTTGATGAAGGTGAAAAACTGTTTTTT.

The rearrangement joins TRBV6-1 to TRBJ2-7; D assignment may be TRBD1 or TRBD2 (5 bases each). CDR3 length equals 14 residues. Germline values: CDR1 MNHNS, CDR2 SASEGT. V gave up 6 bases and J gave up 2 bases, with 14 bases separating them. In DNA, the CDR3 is TGTGCCAGCAGACTCCGGGACGGACCCTACGAGCAGTACTTC. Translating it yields CASRLRDGPYEQYF.

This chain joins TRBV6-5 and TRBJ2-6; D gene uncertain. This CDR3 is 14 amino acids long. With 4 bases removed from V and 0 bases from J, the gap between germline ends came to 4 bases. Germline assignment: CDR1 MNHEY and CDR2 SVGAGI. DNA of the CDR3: TGTGCCAGCAGTTCAATCTCTGGGGCCAACGTCCTGACTTTC. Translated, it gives CASSSISGANVLTF.

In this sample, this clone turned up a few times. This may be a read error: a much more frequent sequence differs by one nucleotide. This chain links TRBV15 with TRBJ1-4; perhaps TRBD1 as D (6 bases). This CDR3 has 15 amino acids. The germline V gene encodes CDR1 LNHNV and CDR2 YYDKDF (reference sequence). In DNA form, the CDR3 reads TGTGCCACCAGCCCCAGGGGCTCAACTAATGAAAAACTGCTTTTT. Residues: CATSPRGSTNEKLLF.

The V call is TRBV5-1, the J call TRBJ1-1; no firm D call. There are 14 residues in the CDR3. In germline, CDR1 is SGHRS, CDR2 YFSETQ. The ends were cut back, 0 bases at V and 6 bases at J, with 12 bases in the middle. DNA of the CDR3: TGCGCCAGCAGCTTGGCCCCTTCTAATCCTGAAGCTTTCTTT. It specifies CASSLAPSNPEAFF. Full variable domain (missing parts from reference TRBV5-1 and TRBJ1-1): KAGVTQTPRYLIKTRGQQVTLSCSPISGHRSVSWYQQTPGQGLQFLFEYFSETQRNKGNFPGRFSGRQFSNSRSEMNVSTLELGDSALYLCASSLAPSNPEAFFGQGTRLTVV.

The CDR3 sequence: CASSRGSRRFSGNTIYF. The CDR3 DNA follows: TGTGCCAGCAGTAGGGGGAGCAGGCGTTTCTCTGGAAACACCATATATTTT. This rearrangement joins TRBV6-1 to TRBJ1-3; D may be TRBD1 (6 bases). Germline CDR1 and CDR2: MNHNS and SASEGT. V lost 5 bases to trimming and J lost 0 bases, with 17 bases between them. The CDR3 runs to 17 residues.

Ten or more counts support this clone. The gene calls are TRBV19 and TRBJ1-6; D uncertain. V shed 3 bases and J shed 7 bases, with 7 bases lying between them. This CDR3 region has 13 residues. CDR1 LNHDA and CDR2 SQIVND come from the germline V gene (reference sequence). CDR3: CASSMTANSPLHF. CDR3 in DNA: TGTGCCAGTAGTATGACGGCAAATTCACCCCTCCACTTT. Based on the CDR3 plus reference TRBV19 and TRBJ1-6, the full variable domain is DGGITQSPKYLFRKEGQNVTLSCEQNLNHDAMYWYRQDPGQGLRLIYYSQIVNDFQKGDIAEGYSVSREKKESFPLTVTSAQKNPTAFYLCASSMTANSPLHFGNGTRLTVT.

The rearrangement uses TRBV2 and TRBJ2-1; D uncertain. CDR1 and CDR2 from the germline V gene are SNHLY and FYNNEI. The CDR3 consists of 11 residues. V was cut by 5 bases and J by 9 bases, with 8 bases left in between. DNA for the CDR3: TGTGCCAGCAGTTTGTTTGGTGAGCAGTTCTTC. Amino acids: CASSLFGEQFF.

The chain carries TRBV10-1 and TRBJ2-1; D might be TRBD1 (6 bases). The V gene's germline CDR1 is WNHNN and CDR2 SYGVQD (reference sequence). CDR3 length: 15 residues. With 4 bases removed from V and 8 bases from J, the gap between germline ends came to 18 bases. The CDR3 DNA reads TGCGCCAGCAGTGTCGGGACATCGACGACGGATGAGCAGTTCTTC. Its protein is CASSVGTSTTDEQFF.

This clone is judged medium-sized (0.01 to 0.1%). The CDR3 sequence: CASRPDRGGYGYTF. CDR3 DNA sequence: TGTGCCAGCAGACCTGACAGGGGTGGCTATGGCTACACCTTC. The chain couples TRBV12-3 or TRBV12-4 to TRBJ1-2; 8 bases map to TRBD1. There are 14 residues in the CDR3. Trimming took 6 bases from V and 4 from J; bases not matched to a gene: 7.

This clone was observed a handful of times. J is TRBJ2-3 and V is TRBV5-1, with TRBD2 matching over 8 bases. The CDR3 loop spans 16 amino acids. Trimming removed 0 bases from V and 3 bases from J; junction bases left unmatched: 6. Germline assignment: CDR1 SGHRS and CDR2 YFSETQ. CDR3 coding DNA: TGCGCCAGCAGCTTGGCCCTGGCTAGCGGGACAGATACGCAGTATTTT. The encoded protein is CASSLALASGTDTQYF.

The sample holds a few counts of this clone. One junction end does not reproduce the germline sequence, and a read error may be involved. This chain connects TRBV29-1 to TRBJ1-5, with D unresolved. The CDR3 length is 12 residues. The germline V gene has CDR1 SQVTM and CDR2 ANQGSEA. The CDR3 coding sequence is TGCAGCGTTGGGACTTCCAAGCAGCCCCGGCATTTT. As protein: CSVGTSKQPRHF.

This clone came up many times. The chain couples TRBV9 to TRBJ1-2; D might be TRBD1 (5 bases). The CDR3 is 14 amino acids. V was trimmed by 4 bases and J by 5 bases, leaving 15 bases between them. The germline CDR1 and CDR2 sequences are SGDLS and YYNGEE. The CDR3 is CASSSQMGVYGYTF. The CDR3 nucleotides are TGTGCCAGCAGCTCCCAGATGGGGGTTTATGGCTACACCTTC.

CDR3 in DNA: TGTGCCAGCAGGTGGAGCGGGGGGGATTACGAGCAGTACTTC. It codes for CASRWSGGDYEQYF. V is TRBV7-2 and J is TRBJ2-7, with 10 nucleotides matching TRBD2. The V segment lost 6 bases and the J segment 4 bases; nucleotides outside the gene matches: 6. Germline CDR1 is SGHTA and CDR2 is FQGNSA. There are 14 residues in the CDR3.

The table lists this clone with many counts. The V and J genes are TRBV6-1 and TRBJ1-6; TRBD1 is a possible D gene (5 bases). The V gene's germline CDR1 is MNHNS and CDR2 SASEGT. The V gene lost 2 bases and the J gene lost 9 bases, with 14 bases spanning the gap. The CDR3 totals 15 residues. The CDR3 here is CASSEKWQGGSPLHF. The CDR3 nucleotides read TGTGCCAGCAGTGAAAAATGGCAGGGCGGTTCACCCCTCCACTTT.

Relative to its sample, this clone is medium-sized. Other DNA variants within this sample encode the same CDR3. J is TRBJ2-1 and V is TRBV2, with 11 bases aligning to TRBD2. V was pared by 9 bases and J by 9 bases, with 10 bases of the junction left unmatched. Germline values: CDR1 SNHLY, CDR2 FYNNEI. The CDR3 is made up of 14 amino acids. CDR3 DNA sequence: TGTGCCAGACTAGCGGGAGAGGGGGGAAGTGAGCAGTTCTTC. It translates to CARLAGEGGSEQFF.

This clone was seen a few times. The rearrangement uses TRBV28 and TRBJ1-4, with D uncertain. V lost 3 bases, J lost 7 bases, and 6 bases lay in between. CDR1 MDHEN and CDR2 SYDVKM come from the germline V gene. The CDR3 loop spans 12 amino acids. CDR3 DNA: TGTGCCAGCAGTTTTGGCAGTGAAAAACTGTTTTTT. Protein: CASSFGSEKLFF.

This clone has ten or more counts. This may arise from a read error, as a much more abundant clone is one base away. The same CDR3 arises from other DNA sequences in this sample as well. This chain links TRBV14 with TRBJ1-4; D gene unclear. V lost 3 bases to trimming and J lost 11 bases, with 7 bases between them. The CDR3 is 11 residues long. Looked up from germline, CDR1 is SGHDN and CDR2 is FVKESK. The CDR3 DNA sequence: TGTGCCAGCAGCCAGGAAGAGAAACTGTTTTTT. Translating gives CASSQEEKLFF.

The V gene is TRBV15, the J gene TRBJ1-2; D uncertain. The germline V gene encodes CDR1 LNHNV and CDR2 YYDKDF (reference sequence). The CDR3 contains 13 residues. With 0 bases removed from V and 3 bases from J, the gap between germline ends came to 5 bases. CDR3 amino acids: CATSRDRDYGYTF. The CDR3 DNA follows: TGTGCCACCAGCAGAGATCGGGACTATGGCTACACCTTC.

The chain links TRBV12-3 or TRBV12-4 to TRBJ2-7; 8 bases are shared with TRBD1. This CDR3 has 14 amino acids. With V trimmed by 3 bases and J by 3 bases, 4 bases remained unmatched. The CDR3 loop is CASSFGTGGYEQYF. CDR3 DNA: TGTGCCAGCAGTTTTGGGACAGGAGGCTACGAGCAGTACTTC.

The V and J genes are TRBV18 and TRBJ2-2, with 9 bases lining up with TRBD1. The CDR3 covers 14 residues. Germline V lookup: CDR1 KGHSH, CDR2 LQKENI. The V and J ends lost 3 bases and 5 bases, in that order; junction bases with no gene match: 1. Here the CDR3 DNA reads TGTGCCAGCTCACCGGGACAGGGTACCGGGGAGCTGTTTTTT. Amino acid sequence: CASSPGQGTGELFF.

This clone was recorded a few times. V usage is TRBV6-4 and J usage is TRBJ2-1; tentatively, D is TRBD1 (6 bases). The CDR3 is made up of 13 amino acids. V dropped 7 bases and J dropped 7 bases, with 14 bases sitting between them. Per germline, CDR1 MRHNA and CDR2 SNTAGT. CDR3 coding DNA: TGTGCCAGCACTAAAGAGGGGGTGAATGAGCAGTTCTTC. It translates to CASTKEGVNEQFF.

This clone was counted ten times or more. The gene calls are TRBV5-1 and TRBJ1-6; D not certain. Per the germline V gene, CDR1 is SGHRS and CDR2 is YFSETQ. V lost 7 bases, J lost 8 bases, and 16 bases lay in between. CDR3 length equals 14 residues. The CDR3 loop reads CASRWAPSYSPLHF. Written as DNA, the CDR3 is TGCGCCAGCCGCTGGGCCCCCTCGTATTCACCCCTCCACTTT.

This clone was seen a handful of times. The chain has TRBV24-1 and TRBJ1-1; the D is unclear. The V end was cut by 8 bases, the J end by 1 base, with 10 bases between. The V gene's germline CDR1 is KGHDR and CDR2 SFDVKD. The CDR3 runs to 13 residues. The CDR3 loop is CATMGEENTEAFF. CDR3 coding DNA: TGTGCCACCATGGGCGAGGAGAACACTGAAGCTTTCTTT.

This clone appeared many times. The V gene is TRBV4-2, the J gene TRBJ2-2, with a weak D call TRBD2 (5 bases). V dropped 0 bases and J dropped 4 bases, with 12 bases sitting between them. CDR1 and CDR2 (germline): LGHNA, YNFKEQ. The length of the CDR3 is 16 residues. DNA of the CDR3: TGTGCCAGCAGCCAAGATGAAGCGGTTATCACCGGGGAGCTGTTTTTT. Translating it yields CASSQDEAVITGELFF.

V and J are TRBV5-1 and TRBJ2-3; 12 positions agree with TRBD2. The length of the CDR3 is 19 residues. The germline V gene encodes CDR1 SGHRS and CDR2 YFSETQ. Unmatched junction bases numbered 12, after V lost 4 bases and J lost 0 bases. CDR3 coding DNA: TGCGCCAGCAGCCCCTTACTAGCGGGAGGACCTACTAGCACAGATACGCAGTATTTT. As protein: CASSPLLAGGPTSTDTQYF.